These T cell receptor beta chains were read from a single sample in a study of T cells after yellow fever vaccination. MiXCR, applied by TCRdb to the 5' RACE reads, yields one record per CDR3 protein. In the table there are about 350,000 distinct CDR3 sequences, under 14% of which are singletons. The sequencing used PBMCs, collected on the day of the first yellow fever vaccination. These receptors all stem from a young man who received the YFV17D yellow fever vaccine. CDR3s include the opening cysteine and the closing phenylalanine or tryptophan.

v_call	j_call	cdr3_aa
TRBV5-1	TRBJ1-1	CASSEVQGAGTEAFF
TRBV4-2	TRBJ2-3	CASSQDDRTISTDTQYF
TRBV3-1	TRBJ2-1	CASSQAGLGEQFF
TRBV27	TRBJ2-3	CASSLWGLAGGDGDTQYF
TRBV7-2	TRBJ1-5	CASSPGESGNQPQHF
TRBV6-5	TRBJ2-3	CASSYGDRGTGTQYF
TRBV6-5	TRBJ1-6	CASSYLRVSGNNSPLHF
TRBV7-8	TRBJ1-1	CASSQGGSTTEAFF
TRBV7-9	TRBJ2-4	CASSLVGSKNIQYF
TRBV3-1	TRBJ1-6	CASSQEQRSNSPLHF
TRBV2	TRBJ1-5	CASKMGSTYQPQHF
TRBV6-5	TRBJ1-5	CASRYRALQPQHF
TRBV7-9	TRBJ2-3	CASSLNPLGTDTQYF
TRBV5-1	TRBJ2-3	CASSLAVTGGVDTQYF
TRBV5-1	TRBJ2-2	CASSFAGQDTGELFF
TRBV5-1	TRBJ2-5	CASSLEQETQYF
TRBV7-2	TRBJ1-5	CASSRTDGGNQPQHF
TRBV7-6	TRBJ2-3	CASSPHTDTQYF
TRBV12-3/TRBV12-4	TRBJ1-2	CASSFGPLDYGYTF
TRBV12-3/TRBV12-4	TRBJ1-2	CASSLADRPHKYGYTF
TRBV29-1	TRBJ2-5	CSSQGVTYQETQYF
TRBV12-3/TRBV12-4	TRBJ2-2	CASSWDNTGELFF
TRBV29-1	TRBJ1-1	CSVRSFGGRDTEAFF
TRBV4-2	TRBJ2-3	CATWNNADTQYF
TRBV5-1	TRBJ2-7	CASSLDRPATGEQYF
TRBV7-2	TRBJ1-1	CASSLVAGADTEAFF
TRBV5-1	TRBJ1-1	CASSLGGTGRRDAFF
TRBV5-1	TRBJ1-2	CASSLGTEIYGYTF
TRBV20-1	TRBJ2-5	CSARFSWLETQYF
TRBV29-1	TRBJ1-2	CSVEEDEGVNGYTF
TRBV9	TRBJ2-1	CASSAPKGVLYNEQFF
TRBV20-1	TRBJ1-3	CSAKDVNTIYF
TRBV4-2	TRBJ2-5	CASSQGASGGFRETQYF
TRBV4-3	TRBJ2-5	CASSREPGTGQETQYF
TRBV7-2	TRBJ1-5	CASSLVVGLGQPQHF
TRBV5-4	TRBJ1-2	CASSLQGTYTF
TRBV5-6	TRBJ2-7	CASSLVLAGDYMGEQYF
TRBV4-3	TRBJ1-1	CASSTRTGSNTEAFF
TRBV5-1	TRBJ2-7	CASSPLAVSYEQYF
TRBV7-9	TRBJ1-1	CASRPQTGTLNTEAFF
TRBV25-1	TRBJ2-1	CASSATPGTSGAGSYNEQFF
TRBV6-1	TRBJ1-2	CASGRGLDYGYTF
TRBV9	TRBJ2-1	CASTQGGGSYNEQFF
TRBV5-4	TRBJ1-1	CASSSAGGADTEAFF
TRBV5-5	TRBJ2-7	CASSVGTTNSYEQYF
TRBV9	TRBJ2-5	CASSAGTSGTNWETQYF
TRBV6-5	TRBJ2-3	CASSYSDIGDTQYF